This T cell receptor (beta chain) was sequenced during a study of T cell repertoires in cytomegalovirus infection. At the level of the study: Use of recently identified HLA-C-restricted and well-studied HLA-B-restricted CMV epitopes was part of the study. It was the public TCR beta signatures that indicated both CMV infection and matching HLA type.

In germline, CDR1 is MNHEY, CDR2 SVGEGT. V lost 4 bases, J lost 1 base, and 10 bases lay in between. The CDR3 contains 14 residues. As concerns this clonotype: What it binds is not known.

Each CDR3 protein is one row after TCRdb ran MiXCR on the reads. The sample contains fewer than 1,000,000 distinct CDR3 sequences, roughly 30% of which appear only once. Study-wide points: Using cumulative public TCR beta family frequency, the authors identified those who carried CMV together with the relevant HLA. What dominated the ex vivo response were HLA-C-restricted CMV-specific TCR beta clonotypes.

This chain links TRBV6-2 or TRBV6-3 with TRBJ2-5, with a weak D call TRBD2 (5 bases). The TCR comes from a human donor in good health (CMV status not recorded). Some clones in this sample may be carry-over from other donors' samples. The sequencing used cultured CD8+ T cells from PBMCs, collected from culture after CMV antigen stimulation. CDR3 sequence reads: CASSFPDSQETQYF. In DNA, the CDR3 is TGTGCCAGCAGTTTCCCGGACTCCCAAGAGACCCAGTACTTC.